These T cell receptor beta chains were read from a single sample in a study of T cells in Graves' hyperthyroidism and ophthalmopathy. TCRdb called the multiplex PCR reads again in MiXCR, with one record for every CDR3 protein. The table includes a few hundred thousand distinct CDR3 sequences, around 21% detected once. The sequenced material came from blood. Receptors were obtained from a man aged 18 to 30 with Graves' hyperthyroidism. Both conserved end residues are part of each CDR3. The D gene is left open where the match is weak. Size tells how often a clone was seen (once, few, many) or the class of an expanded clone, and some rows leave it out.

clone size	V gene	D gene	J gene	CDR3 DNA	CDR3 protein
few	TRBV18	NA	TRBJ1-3	TGTGCCAGCTCACCAGTGAGAACCTCTGGAAACACCATATATTTT	CASSPVRTSGNTIYF
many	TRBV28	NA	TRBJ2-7	TGTGCCAGCACCCCTTTCACAGGGCGCTACGAGCAGTACTTC	CASTPFTGRYEQYF
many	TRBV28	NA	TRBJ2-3	TGTGCCAGCAGTCGCTCATCTGATCGAACAGATACGCAGTATTTT	CASSRSSDRTDTQYF
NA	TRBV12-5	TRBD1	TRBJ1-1	TGTGCTAGTGGTTGGACAGGGTCCACTGAAGCTTTCTTT	CASGWTGSTEAFF
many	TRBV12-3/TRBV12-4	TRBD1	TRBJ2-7	TGTGCCAGCAGTCCATGGGGGACAGGGTCCTACGAGCAGTACTTC	CASSPWGTGSYEQYF
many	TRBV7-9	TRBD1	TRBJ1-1	TGTGCCAGCAGCTTCCGCGACAGGGGTGACACTGAAGCTTTCTTT	CASSFRDRGDTEAFF
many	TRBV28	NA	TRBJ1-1	TGTGCCAGCAGTTTTTCGGGGGCGCGAAAGACTGAAGCTTTCTTT	CASSFSGARKTEAFF
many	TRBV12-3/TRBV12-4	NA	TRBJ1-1	TGTGCCAGCAGTTTAGTCAGTAACACTGAAGCTTTCTTT	CASSLVSNTEAFF
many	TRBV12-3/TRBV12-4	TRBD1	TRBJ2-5	TGTGCCAGCAGGAGGACAGGGCGAGAGACCCAGTACTTC	CASRRTGRETQYF
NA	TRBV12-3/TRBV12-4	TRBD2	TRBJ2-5	TGTGCCAGTGAACCTTTTAGCGGGACGGGAGAGACCCAGTACTTC	CASEPFSGTGETQYF
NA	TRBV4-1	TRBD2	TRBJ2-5	TGCGCCAGCAGCCAAGGGGTGACTAGCACCGAAGAGACCCAGTACTTC	CASSQGVTSTEETQYF
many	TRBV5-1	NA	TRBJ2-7	TGCGCCAGCAGCGTCCAAGTAGCCTACGAGCAGTACTTC	CASSVQVAYEQYF
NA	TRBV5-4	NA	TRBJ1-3	TGTGCCAGCAGCCTGGAACCGGGACTCCTATATGCAGGGGCTGGAAACACCATATATTTT	CASSLEPGLLYAGAGNTIYF
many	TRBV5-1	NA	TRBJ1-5	TGCGCCAGCAGCTTTTCGATTGACCAGCCCCAGCATTTT	CASSFSIDQPQHF
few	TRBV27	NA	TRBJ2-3	TGTGCCAGCAGTTTTCTCGGACAGGGAGGGGATACGCAGTATTTT	CASSFLGQGGDTQYF
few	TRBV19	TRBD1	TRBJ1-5	TGTGCCAGTAGTGTAAGGGGGACAGGCAATCAGCCCCAGCATTTT	CASSVRGTGNQPQHF
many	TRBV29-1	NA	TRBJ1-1	TGCAGCGTTGAAGTTGGAGGGGAAAGGAACACTGAAGCTTTCTTT	CSVEVGGERNTEAFF
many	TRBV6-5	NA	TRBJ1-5	TGTGCCAGCAGTTACGCAGATAGCAATCAGCCCCAGCATTTT	CASSYADSNQPQHF
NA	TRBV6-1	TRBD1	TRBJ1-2	TGTGCCAGCCGGGCTCCTGGGACAGGCTATGGCTACACCTTC	CASRAPGTGYGYTF
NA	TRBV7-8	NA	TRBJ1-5	TGTGCCAGCAGCCAAAACAGGGACGACAATCAGCCCCAGCATTTT	CASSQNRDDNQPQHF
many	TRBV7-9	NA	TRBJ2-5	TGTGCCAGCAGCTTAGATACTGGGTTGGTGGAGACCCAGTACTTC	CASSLDTGLVETQYF
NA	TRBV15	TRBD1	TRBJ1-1	TGTGCCACCAGCAGACCAGGGACAGGTGCCCTTGAAGCTTTCTTT	CATSRPGTGALEAFF
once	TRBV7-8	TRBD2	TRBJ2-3	TGTGCCAGCAGCAGCATAGCGGGGGATACGCAGTATTTT	CASSSIAGDTQYF
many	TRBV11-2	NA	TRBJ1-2	TGTGCCAGCAGTTCCATCGGGGCGGGGACCTATGGCTACACCTTC	CASSSIGAGTYGYTF
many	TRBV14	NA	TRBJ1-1	TGTGCCAGCAGCTACCCTCCCCGAAACACTGAAGCTTTCTTT	CASSYPPRNTEAFF
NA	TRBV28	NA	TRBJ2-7	TGTGCCAGCAGCTCCCGCAGTGTGTGGCAGTACTTC	CASSSRSVWQYF
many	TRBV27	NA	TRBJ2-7	TGTGCCAGCAGTCCATATGACAAAGCTGCCTACGAGCAGTACTTC	CASSPYDKAAYEQYF
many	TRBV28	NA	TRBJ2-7	TGTGCCAGCAGTTTACAGACTCCGGAGCAGTACTTC	CASSLQTPEQYF
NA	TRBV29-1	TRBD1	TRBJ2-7	TGCAGCGTTGCTCCAGGGGGCTACGAGCAGTACTTC	CSVAPGGYEQYF
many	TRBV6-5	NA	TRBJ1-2	TGTGCCGTTACGGACAGCTATGGCTACACCTTC	CAVTDSYGYTF
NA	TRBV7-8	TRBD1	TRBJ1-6	TGTGCCAGCAGCCTAGACAGGGGCTATAATTCACCCCTCCACTTT	CASSLDRGYNSPLHF
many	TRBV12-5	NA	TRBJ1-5	TGTGCTAGTGGTCTGACCCCTCTTATAAGGGCGGGAAATCAGCCCCAGCATTTT	CASGLTPLIRAGNQPQHF
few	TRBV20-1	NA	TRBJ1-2	TGCAGTGCTCCCCCCAGGGAGAACTATGGCTACACCTTC	CSAPPRENYGYTF
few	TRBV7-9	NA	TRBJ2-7	TGTGCCAGCAGCCTCGAGACAAACTACGAGCAGTACTTC	CASSLETNYEQYF
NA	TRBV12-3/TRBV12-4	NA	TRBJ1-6	TGTGCCAGCAGTTTCCCGGGATCACCCCTCCACTTT	CASSFPGSPLHF
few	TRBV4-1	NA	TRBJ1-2	TGCGCCAGCAGCCCTTCGGGCCGAACAGGGACGGGAGGCTACACCTTC	CASSPSGRTGTGGYTF
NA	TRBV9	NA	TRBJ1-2	TGTGCCAGCAGCGGAGGCAATACCGGGGGATACTATGGCTACACCTTC	CASSGGNTGGYYGYTF
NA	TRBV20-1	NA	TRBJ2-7	TGCAGTGCCCCTAGAGGGGCCACCTACGAGCAGTACTTC	CSAPRGATYEQYF